Below, 20 T cell receptor beta chains from the same sample are listed, as sequenced in a study of blood T cell repertoires in COVID-19. TCRdb keeps only in-frame clones here, not all; method: immunoSEQ multiplex PCR. The repertoire holds 150,000 or so clones, more than 75% seen once, with about a sixth in the top ten. The sample taken for sequencing was peripheral blood. Receptors originate from a man aged 60-69 years with active or convalescent COVID-19.

The chain couples TRBV5-1 to TRBJ1-5; no clear D. The CDR3 has 15 amino acids. The germline V gene has CDR1 SGHRS and CDR2 YFSETQ. Trimming pared 0 bases from V and 4 bases from J, leaving 11 bases between. The CDR3 nucleotides read TGCGCCAGCAGCTTGGCCCCCGGGGTTAATCAGCCCCAGCATTTT. Amino acid sequence: CASSLAPGVNQPQHF.

The chain combines TRBV7-9 with TRBJ1-1, with D perhaps matching TRBD1 (6 bases). CDR1 and CDR2 (germline): SEHNR, FQNEAQ (reference sequence). Trimming cost V 5 bases and J 1 base, with 11 bases left between them. The CDR3 covers 14 residues. The CDR3 nucleotides read TGTGCCAGCAGCCTGGACAGAGCGAACACTGAAGCTTTCTTT. As protein: CASSLDRANTEAFF.

For this clone: Distinct nucleotide sequences in the sample also encode this CDR3. The rearrangement uses TRBV15 and TRBJ1-3; D unresolved. CDR1 is LNHNV and CDR2 is YYDKDF in the germline V gene (reference sequence). With 6 bases removed from V and 1 base from J, the gap between germline ends came to 13 bases. This CDR3 is built from 15 residues. The CDR3 coding sequence is TGTGCCACCAGTAGGGATCCGGGATCTGGAAACACCATATATTTT. Translating it yields CATSRDPGSGNTIYF.

This chain connects TRBV7-2 to TRBJ2-3; 8 bases match TRBD2. Germline V CDR1 and CDR2: SGHTA, FQGNSA. V lost 1 base to trimming and J lost 3 bases; unmatched junction nucleotides: 9. This CDR3 spans 17 amino acids. The chain's CDR3 is CASSLVAGGQITDTQYF. The CDR3 DNA is TGTGCCAGCAGCTTAGTGGCGGGGGGCCAGATAACAGATACGCAGTATTTT.

The chain employs TRBV19 and TRBJ1-2; D remains unclear. Germline CDR1 reads LNHDA; CDR2 reads SQIVND (reference sequence). V was pared by 1 base and J by 1 base, with 7 bases between. The length of the CDR3 is 14 residues. The CDR3 here is CASSIGGDNYGYTF. CDR3 nucleotides: TGTGCCAGTAGTATAGGAGGAGATAACTATGGCTACACCTTC. Full variable domain (outside the CDR3, taken from reference TRBV19 and TRBJ1-2): DGGITQSPKYLFRKEGQNVTLSCEQNLNHDAMYWYRQDPGQGLRLIYYSQIVNDFQKGDIAEGYSVSREKKESFPLTVTSAQKNPTAFYLCASSIGGDNYGYTFGSGTRLTVV.

The V gene is TRBV2, the J gene TRBJ1-1; D ambiguous. The germline V and J ends were trimmed by 7 bases and 4 bases, with 13 bases remaining between them. This CDR3 comprises 13 residues. Germline V gene lookup returns CDR1 SNHLY and CDR2 FYNNEI. In DNA form, the CDR3 reads TGTGCCAGCACCCCCGCGGGGATCACTGAAGCTTTCTTT. This sequence encodes CASTPAGITEAFF.

This chain uses TRBV5-8 with TRBJ2-1; 8 bases line up with TRBD2. J lost 8 bases, V lost 0 bases, and 4 bases had no gene match. Germline-derived CDR1 and CDR2 are SGHTS and YDEGEE. The CDR3 is made up of 14 amino acids. The CDR3 is CASSLVGTRYEQFF. The CDR3 nucleotides are TGTGCCAGCAGCTTGGTTGGGACTAGGTATGAGCAGTTCTTC.

The rearrangement links TRBV19 to TRBJ1-1; D is uncertain. V dropped 4 bases and J dropped 2 bases, with 17 bases sitting between them. The CDR3 runs to 16 residues. The V gene's germline CDR1 is LNHDA and CDR2 SQIVND (reference sequence). The CDR3 coding sequence is TGTGCCAGTAGTACCCTGAGGAGCATTTCAAACACTGAAGCTTTCTTT. Amino acids: CASSTLRSISNTEAFF.

The chain couples TRBV9 to TRBJ2-2; 7 bases map to TRBD1. The germline gives CDR1 SGDLS, CDR2 YYNGEE. The CDR3 has 15 amino acids. The ends lost 4 bases at V and 4 bases at J; junction bases unmatched: 7. CDR3 bases: TGTGCCAGCAGCCCAGGGGGTTTTCTCACCGGGGAGCTGTTTTTT. Translation gives CASSPGGFLTGELFF.

The sample holds a few counts of this clone. This chain uses TRBV10-1 with TRBJ2-7, with a tentative D call TRBD2 (6 bases). CDR1 is WNHNN and CDR2 is SYGVQD in the germline V gene (reference sequence). Trimming removed 3 bases from V and 0 bases from J, with 9 bases in between. CDR3 size: 14 residues. CDR3 protein: CASSDGTGSYEQYF. CDR3 nucleotides: TGCGCCAGCAGTGATGGGACTGGCTCCTACGAGCAGTACTTC.

This sequence joins TRBV5-1 and TRBJ2-1; D remains unclear. This CDR3 comprises 13 residues. Trimming cost V 2 bases and J 4 bases, with 7 bases left between them. The germline gives CDR1 SGHRS, CDR2 YFSETQ. In DNA, the CDR3 is TGCGCCAGCAGCTTATTACAGTACAATGAGCAGTTCTTC. Amino acid sequence: CASSLLQYNEQFF.

This chain connects TRBV28 to TRBJ2-1, with D tentatively TRBD2 (6 bases). The CDR3 covers 15 residues. Trimming took 6 bases from V and 5 from J, leaving 17 bases between them. Germline values: CDR1 MDHEN, CDR2 SYDVKM. CDR3 residues: CASSPGTPNDNEQFF. The DNA for the CDR3 is TGTGCCAGCAGCCCCGGGACTCCCAATGACAATGAGCAGTTCTTC.

The rearrangement joins TRBV14 to TRBJ1-2; unclear D gene. Germline V gene sequence: CDR1 SGHDN, CDR2 FVKESK. V lost 0 bases and J lost 5, with 10 bases in between. This CDR3 is built from 14 residues. The CDR3 DNA reads as TGTGCCAGCAGCCAAGAGCTGGGAGGGTATGGCTACACCTTC. This codes for CASSQELGGYGYTF.

The genes are TRBV18 and TRBJ1-2; D is undetermined. Trimming shortened V by 3 bases and J by 10 bases, and 21 bases separated the two germline ends. This CDR3 spans 15 amino acids. CDR1 and CDR2 from the germline V gene are KGHSH and LQKENI. CDR3 in DNA: TGTGCCAGCTCACCGTCCTTAGACCCAACTCAGGACTACACCTTC. Its translation: CASSPSLDPTQDYTF.

The chain is built from TRBV18 and TRBJ1-2; D is unresolved. V dropped 0 bases and J dropped 4 bases, with 9 bases sitting between them. The CDR3 consists of 14 residues. The germline gives CDR1 KGHSH, CDR2 LQKENI. CDR3: CASSPPVPGYGYTF. The CDR3 nucleotides are TGTGCCAGCTCACCACCGGTGCCCGGCTATGGCTACACCTTC.

The genes are TRBV6-1 and TRBJ2-7; D unresolved. The germline V gene encodes CDR1 MNHNS and CDR2 SASEGT. The CDR3 is 14 residues long. Deletions cut 3 bases from V and 2 bases from J, with 11 bases between. DNA for the CDR3: TGTGCCAGCAGTGAGAGACTCGATACCTACGAGCAGTACTTC. It is translated as CASSERLDTYEQYF.

This chain joins TRBV5-1 and TRBJ2-1; 12 bases line up with TRBD2. The CDR3 has 20 residues. V was clipped by 0 bases and J by 0 bases; unmatched bases: 10. CDR1 and CDR2 from the germline V gene are SGHRS and YFSETQ. CDR3 region: CASSLAATSGSGGSYNEQFF. CDR3 in DNA: TGCGCCAGCAGCTTGGCCGCGACTAGCGGGAGTGGAGGCTCCTACAATGAGCAGTTCTTC.

This chain links TRBV19 with TRBJ2-1; 12 bases are shared with TRBD2. With 0 bases clipped from V and 2 bases from J, the junction kept 2 bases outside the gene matches. From germline, CDR1 is LNHDA and CDR2 SQIVND (reference sequence). The length of the CDR3 is 17 residues. As DNA, the CDR3 is TGTGCCAGTAGTATAGAGCCTAGCGGGGGGGCCTACAATGAGCAGTTCTTC. This sequence encodes CASSIEPSGGAYNEQFF.

The CDR3 region is CASSSLAGGPGTQYF. The CDR3 nucleotides are TGTGCCAGCAGCTCACTAGCGGGGGGGCCCGGTACGCAGTATTTT. V gene TRBV5-6 combines with J gene TRBJ2-3; TRBD2 matches 13 bases. Germline assignment: CDR1 SGHDT and CDR2 YYEEEE. J was trimmed by 8 bases and V by 3 bases; bases with no gene match: 6. The CDR3 extends over 15 amino acids.

Only one count was recorded for this clone. The V call is TRBV30, the J call TRBJ2-2; TRBD2 matches 9 bases. The CDR3 totals 16 residues. From germline, CDR1 is GTSNPN and CDR2 SVGIG (reference sequence). Losses at the gene ends were 0 bases for V and 6 bases for J; bases not matched to a gene: 8. The CDR3 nucleotides are TGTGCCTGGAGTGTGTCGGGTAGCGGGAGCGCCGGGGAGCTGTTTTTT. As protein: CAWSVSGSGSAGELFF. The full variable domain, in which reference TRBV30 and TRBJ2-2 provide the parts outside the CDR3, is SQTIHQWPATLVQPVGSPLSLECTVEGTSNPNLYWYRQAAGRGLQLLFYSVGIGQISSEVPQNLSASRPQDRQFILSSKKLLLSDSGFYLCAWSVSGSGSAGELFFGEGSRLTVL.